These 27 T cell receptor beta chains share one sample of origin, sequenced in a study of control samples from healthy donors and cancer patients. Only in-frame clones appear in the TCRdb table, and some are missing; sequencing was by immunoSEQ multiplex PCR. The data hold approximately 49,000 clones, with 80% to 90% observed a single time. What was sequenced was PBMCs. The receptors stem from a woman in her fifties or sixties with lung cancer.

The gene calls are TRBV4-1 and TRBJ1-2; possibly TRBD1 for D (5 bases). Trimming pared 0 bases from V and 7 bases from J, leaving 12 bases between. The CDR3 is made up of 14 amino acids. Germline V gene data show CDR1 as MGHRA and CDR2 as YSYEKL. CDR3 sequence: CASSQDKGYSGYTF. In nucleotides, the CDR3 is TGCGCCAGCAGCCAAGATAAGGGGTACAGTGGCTACACCTTC.

The V and J genes are TRBV27 and TRBJ2-7, with TRBD1 as a possible D gene (6 bases). Germline values: CDR1 MNHEY, CDR2 SMNVEV (reference sequence). Trimming shortened V by 4 bases and J by 6 bases, and 13 bases separated the two germline ends. The CDR3 contains 13 residues. The CDR3 DNA sequence: TGTGCCAGCAGTTCTTACAGGGAATCCGAGCAGTACTTC. This codes for CASSSYRESEQYF.

The gene calls are TRBV7-2 and TRBJ1-1; D is perhaps TRBD1 (6 bases). V lost 11 bases, J lost 4 bases, and 17 bases lay in between. The CDR3 is 13 amino acids. The V gene's germline CDR1 is SGHTA and CDR2 FQGNSA. The CDR3 reads CALQGRRGTEAFF. The DNA of the CDR3 is TGTGCCCTCCAGGGGAGAAGGGGCACTGAAGCTTTCTTT.

The rearrangement joins TRBV19 to TRBJ1-6, with TRBD1 matching over 7 bases. The ends lost 5 bases at V and 8 bases at J; junction bases unmatched: 9. Per germline, CDR1 LNHDA and CDR2 SQIVND (reference sequence). The CDR3 spans 15 residues. The CDR3: CASSPPTGRDSPLHF. CDR3 in DNA: TGTGCCAGTAGTCCCCCGACAGGGAGGGATTCACCCCTCCACTTT.

The V and J genes are TRBV4-1 and TRBJ1-2; a weak D match, TRBD1 (6 bases). The length of the CDR3 is 15 residues. V was pared by 2 bases and J by 4 bases, with 14 bases between. The germline V gene encodes CDR1 MGHRA and CDR2 YSYEKL. CDR3 amino acids: CASSQTGGTIYGYTF. CDR3 sequence (DNA): TGCGCCAGCAGCCAAACCGGCGGGACAATCTATGGCTACACCTTC.

The chain joins TRBV4-3 to TRBJ2-7; D might be TRBD2 (5 bases). There are 14 residues in the CDR3. The V end lost 1 base, the J end lost 3 bases, and 10 bases lay between the germline ends. The germline CDR1 and CDR2 sequences are LGHNA and YSLEER. CDR3 nucleotide sequence: TGCGCCAGCAGCCAAGTCATCGGGAACTACGAGCAGTACTTC. Translated, it gives CASSQVIGNYEQYF.

Comments on this clone: The same CDR3 can be traced to other DNA sequences in this sample. The J gene is TRBJ1-1, the V gene TRBV27, with 7 bases fitting TRBD1. The V segment lost 6 bases and the J segment 4 bases; nucleotides outside the gene matches: 5. Germline-derived CDR1 and CDR2 are MNHEY and SMNVEV (reference sequence). The CDR3 runs to 13 residues. The DNA of the CDR3 is TGTGCCAGCAGCGGAGGGGGCCTCACTGAAGCTTTCTTT. Protein sequence: CASSGGGLTEAFF.

A single count supports this clone. The V and J genes are TRBV2 and TRBJ2-7; D may correspond to TRBD1 or TRBD2 (5 bases each). Between the trimmed V and J ends, which lost 6 bases and 5 bases, there was a span of 11 bases. The CDR3 is 12 amino acids. Germline V gives CDR1 SNHLY, CDR2 FYNNEI. Here the CDR3 DNA reads TGTGCCAGCAGCAGAAGGGACCACGAGCAGTACTTC. It is translated as CASSRRDHEQYF.

The genes are TRBV20-1 and TRBJ2-3; 10 bases are shared with TRBD1. V was pared by 3 bases and J by 4 bases, with 4 bases of the junction left unmatched. The CDR3 runs to 14 residues. Germline CDR1 and CDR2: DFQATT and SNEGSKA (reference sequence). CDR3 sequence (DNA): TGCAGTGCTAGTGATGGACAGGGGGCAGATACGCAGTATTTT. It translates to CSASDGQGADTQYF.

This sequence joins TRBV19 and TRBJ2-2; 7 bases fit TRBD1. The germline V gene has CDR1 LNHDA and CDR2 SQIVND (reference sequence). Trimming at V came to 5 bases and at J to 2 bases, leaving 8 bases not matched to a gene. CDR3 length equals 16 residues. The CDR3 nucleotides read TGTGCCAGTAGTCCCCGACAGGGCGCCAACACCGGGGAGCTGTTTTTT. This codes for CASSPRQGANTGELFF.

V is TRBV5-5 and J is TRBJ1-4; D call uncertain. This CDR3 is built from 14 residues. V was pared by 5 bases and J by 7 bases, with 15 bases between. Per the germline V gene, CDR1 is SGHKS and CDR2 is YYEKEE (reference sequence). In DNA, the CDR3 is TGTGCCAGCAGAAAAGACGGTGGAACTGAAAAACTGTTTTTT. Translated: CASRKDGGTEKLFF.

The rearrangement links TRBV7-8 to TRBJ2-2, with TRBD1 identical over 7 bases. Germline loops: CDR1 SGHVS, CDR2 FQNEAQ. V was pared by 4 bases and J by 0 bases, with 2 bases of the junction left unmatched. The CDR3 has 15 residues. The CDR3 here is CASSSGTANTGELFF. For the CDR3, the DNA is TGTGCCAGCAGCTCGGGGACAGCGAACACCGGGGAGCTGTTTTTT.

The CDR3 DNA sequence: TGTGCCAGTAGTATACAGGAGGGAAATTCACCCCTCCACTTT. Protein sequence: CASSIQEGNSPLHF. V gene TRBV19 combines with J gene TRBJ1-6, with D hard to call. The ends were cut back, 2 bases at V and 7 bases at J, with 9 bases in the middle. Looked up from germline, CDR1 is LNHDA and CDR2 is SQIVND (reference sequence). This CDR3 is 14 amino acids long.

On this clone: The identical CDR3 is also encoded by other nucleotide sequences in the sample. CDR3 coding DNA: TGTGCCAGCAGTACAGGGCTAAGGGACACTGAAGCTTTCTTT. Translating it yields CASSTGLRDTEAFF. The chain links TRBV9 to TRBJ1-1, with a tentative D call TRBD1 (6 bases). Between the trimmed V and J ends, which lost 5 bases and 3 bases, there was a span of 14 bases. CDR1 and CDR2 (germline): SGDLS, YYNGEE. The CDR3 is 14 residues long. Full variable domain (outside the CDR3, taken from reference TRBV9 and TRBJ1-1): DSGVTQTPKHLITATGQRVTLRCSPRSGDLSVYWYQQSLDQGLQFLIQYYNGEERAKGNILERFSAQQFPDLHSELNLSSLELGDSALYFCASSTGLRDTEAFFGQGTRLTVV.

This clone is termed medium-sized. CDR3 sequence (DNA): TGCAGTGCTGCCCGAGGGGGCGGCTACACCTTC. Its protein product is CSAARGGGYTF. The chain has TRBV20-1 and TRBJ1-2, with TRBD1 matching 7 bases. The CDR3 is 11 amino acids. Looked up from germline, CDR1 is DFQATT and CDR2 is SNEGSKA (reference sequence). V lost 5 bases and J lost 8; bases outside the gene matches: 5.

The rearrangement joins TRBV11-3 to TRBJ1-2; 9 bases map to TRBD1. This CDR3 is built from 14 residues. CDR1 is SGHNT, CDR2 YENEEA, per germline. The V segment lost 3 bases and the J segment 8 bases; nucleotides outside the gene matches: 7. Here the CDR3 reads CASSFSTGGEGYTF. CDR3 in DNA: TGTGCCAGCAGCTTTTCGACAGGGGGTGAAGGCTACACCTTC. Complete variable domain (other parts from reference TRBV11-3 and TRBJ1-2): EAGVVQSPRYKIIEKKQPVAFWCNPISGHNTLYWYLQNLGQGPELLIRYENEEAVDDSQLPKDRFSAERLKGVDSTLKIQPAELGDSAVYLCASSFSTGGEGYTFGSGTRLTVV.

The J gene is TRBJ2-7, the V gene TRBV5-1; 10 bases map to TRBD2. The CDR3 contains 15 residues. V shed 2 bases, J shed 2 bases, and the junction held 4 bases outside the gene matches. Germline loops: CDR1 SGHRS, CDR2 YFSETQ. The CDR3, as DNA: TGCGCCAGCAGCTTATTAGCGGGGGGCCCCTACGAGCAGTACTTC. Its translation: CASSLLAGGPYEQYF.

The chain combines TRBV11-2 with TRBJ2-7; TRBD1 might be the D (6 bases). The V end was cut by 5 bases, the J end by 5 bases, with 13 bases between. The CDR3 has 13 residues. The germline V gene encodes CDR1 SGHAT and CDR2 FQNNGV. The CDR3: CASSPRTVDEQYF. DNA for the CDR3: TGTGCCAGCAGCCCTCGGACAGTCGACGAGCAGTACTTC.

This chain uses TRBV12-3 or TRBV12-4 with TRBJ1-1; no clear D gene. CDR3 length: 12 amino acids. Trimming cost V 5 bases and J 1 base, with 5 bases left between them. The CDR3: CASSEGNTEAFF. CDR3 bases: TGTGCCAGCAGTGAGGGGAACACTGAAGCTTTCTTT.

The rearrangement joins TRBV5-1 to TRBJ1-2; no reliable D call. The CDR3 runs 13 residues. V was trimmed by 0 bases and J by 10 bases, leaving 13 bases between them. The germline CDR1 and CDR2 sequences are SGHRS and YFSETQ. This CDR3 is CASSLAKAWVYTF. The CDR3 DNA is TGCGCCAGCAGCTTGGCCAAGGCATGGGTCTACACCTTC.

The J gene is TRBJ1-4, the V gene TRBV3-1 (or the pseudogene TRBV3-2); D gene ambiguous. Germline assignment: CDR1 LGHDT and CDR2 YNNKEL (reference sequence). This CDR3 has 15 amino acids. Trimming removed 2 bases at V and 2 bases at J, with 9 bases between. The CDR3 spells CASSQRRVTNEKLFF. DNA of the CDR3: TGTGCCAGCAGCCAAAGAAGGGTGACTAATGAAAAACTGTTTTTT.

As regards this clone: The same CDR3 can be traced to other DNA sequences in this sample. The CDR3 DNA reads as TGTGCCAGCAGCTTACGGGGGGTGGGCAACACTGAAGCTTTCTTT. Translation gives CASSLRGVGNTEAFF. V gene TRBV7-2 combines with J gene TRBJ1-1, with D possibly matching TRBD1 (5 bases). Germline CDR1 is SGHTA and CDR2 is FQGNSA. The ends were cut back, 2 bases at V and 2 bases at J, with 12 bases in the middle. CDR3 length: 15 amino acids. Supplemented by reference TRBV7-2 and TRBJ1-1, the full variable domain reads GAGVSQSPSNKVTEKGKDVELRCDPISGHTALYWYRQSLGQGLEFLIYFQGNSAPDKSGLPSDRFSAERTGGSVSTLTIQRTQQEDSAVYLCASSLRGVGNTEAFFGQGTRLTVV.

The chain employs TRBV19 and TRBJ1-1, with 8 bases aligning to TRBD1. V dropped 4 bases and J dropped 4; count of bases not matched to a gene: 8. This CDR3 contains 15 residues. Germline values: CDR1 LNHDA, CDR2 SQIVND (reference sequence). The CDR3 loop reads CASSNYRGVGTEAFF. CDR3 nucleotide sequence: TGTGCCAGTAGTAATTACAGGGGGGTGGGCACTGAAGCTTTCTTT.

V usage is TRBV4-2 and J usage is TRBJ2-1, with 7 positions matching TRBD2. Germline V gene data show CDR1 as LGHNA and CDR2 as YNFKEQ. The CDR3 consists of 15 residues. Unmatched junction bases numbered 2, after V lost 0 bases and J lost 3 bases. The CDR3 loop reads CASSQDGGVYNEQFF. The CDR3 DNA is TGTGCCAGCAGCCAAGATGGGGGGGTCTACAATGAGCAGTTCTTC.

The V and J genes are TRBV28 and TRBJ1-2; TRBD1 matches 7 bases. Germline V gene sequence: CDR1 MDHEN, CDR2 SYDVKM. This CDR3 has 16 amino acids. V lost 5 bases, J lost 4 bases, and 13 bases stayed unmatched. CDR3 protein: CASSIPIRDSTYGYTF. CDR3 bases: TGTGCCAGCAGTATACCCATCCGGGACAGCACCTATGGCTACACCTTC.

The chain recombines TRBV11-3 with TRBJ1-1; TRBD1 aligns across 8 bases. This CDR3 region has 14 residues. Trimming took 6 bases from V and 5 from J; bases not matched to a gene: 8. The germline CDR1 and CDR2 sequences are SGHNT and YENEEA. The CDR3 is CASSSTGGRTEAFF. The CDR3 nucleotides are TGTGCCAGCAGTTCCACAGGGGGTAGGACTGAAGCTTTCTTT.

This chain uses TRBV18 with TRBJ1-2; perhaps TRBD1 as D (6 bases). Deletions cut 2 bases from V and 8 bases from J, with 24 bases between. The CDR3 runs 17 residues. Per the germline V gene, CDR1 is KGHSH and CDR2 is LQKENI. This CDR3 reads CASSPFAPKAGDQGYTF. Written as DNA, the CDR3 is TGTGCCAGCTCACCATTCGCCCCTAAAGCAGGGGATCAAGGCTACACCTTC.